This TCR beta chain was sequenced during a study of CD8 T cells in Susac syndrome. Findings of the study overall: The relatively small number of individuals in the TCR sequencing and HLA analysis was acknowledged by the study.

CD8+ and CD4+ T cells from blood underwent TCR beta sequencing. Purification of the CD8+ and CD4+ T cells relied on negative isolation, and TEMRA cells underwent FACS enrichment. With regard to this clonotype: The antigen is unknown.

Reverse transcription used roughly 0.45 to 1 ug RNA and random hexamers. Across 54 Vbeta and 13 Jbeta, TCR beta CDR3 was amplified with immunoSEQ multiplex PCR. Each CDR3 protein gets one entry after TCRdb re-called the immunoSEQ multiplex PCR reads with MiXCR. Of around 77,000 distinct CDR3 sequences listed, roughly 95% are singletons. In germline, CDR1 is MNHEY, CDR2 SVGAGI. The trim removed 4 bases at V and 0 bases at J, leaving 3 bases unmatched. The CDR3 runs 16 residues. This clonotype was obtained from a human donor with multiple sclerosis. The gene calls are TRBV6-5 and TRBJ2-6; 7 bases fit TRBD1. The sequencing input was CD4+ T cells from PBMCs. CDR3 nucleotide sequence: TGTGCCAGCAGTTCGGGACAGACCTCTGGGGCCAACGTCCTGACTTTC. The encoded protein is CASSSGQTSGANVLTF.